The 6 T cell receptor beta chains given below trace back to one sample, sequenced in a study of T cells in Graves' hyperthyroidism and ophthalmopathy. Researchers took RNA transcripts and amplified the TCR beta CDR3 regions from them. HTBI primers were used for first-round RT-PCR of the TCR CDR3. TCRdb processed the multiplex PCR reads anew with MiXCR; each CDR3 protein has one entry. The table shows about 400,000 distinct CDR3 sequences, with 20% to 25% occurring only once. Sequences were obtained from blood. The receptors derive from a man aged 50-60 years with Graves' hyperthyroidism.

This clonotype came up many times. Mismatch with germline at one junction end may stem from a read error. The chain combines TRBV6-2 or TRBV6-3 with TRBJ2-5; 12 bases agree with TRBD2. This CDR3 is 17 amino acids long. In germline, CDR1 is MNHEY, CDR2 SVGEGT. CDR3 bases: TGTGCCAGCACTTACCGAACGACTAGCGGGAGCGGTGAGACCCAGTACTTC. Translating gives CASTYRTTSGSGETQYF.

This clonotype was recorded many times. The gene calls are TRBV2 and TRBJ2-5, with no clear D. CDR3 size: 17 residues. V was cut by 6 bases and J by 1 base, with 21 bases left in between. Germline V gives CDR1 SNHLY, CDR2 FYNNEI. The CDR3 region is CASRRRSSARTQETQYF. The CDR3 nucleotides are TGTGCCAGCAGACGTCGTAGTTCCGCACGTACCCAAGAGACCCAGTACTTC. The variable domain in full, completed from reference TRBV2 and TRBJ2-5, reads EPEVTQTPSHQVTQMGQEVILRCVPISNHLYFYWYRQILGQKVEFLVSFYNNEISEKSEIFDDQFSVERPDGSNFTLKIRSTKLEDSAMYFCASRRRSSARTQETQYFGPGTRLLVL.

This CDR3 reads CAISDEGGRSNQPQHF. CDR3 DNA: TGTGCCATCAGTGATGAAGGGGGCAGGAGCAATCAGCCCCAGCATTTT. The V gene is TRBV10-3, the J gene TRBJ1-5, with TRBD1 matching 7 bases. Germline CDR1 ENHRY, CDR2 SYGVKD. V shed 3 bases, J shed 1 base, and the junction held 6 bases outside the gene matches. The length of the CDR3 is 16 residues.

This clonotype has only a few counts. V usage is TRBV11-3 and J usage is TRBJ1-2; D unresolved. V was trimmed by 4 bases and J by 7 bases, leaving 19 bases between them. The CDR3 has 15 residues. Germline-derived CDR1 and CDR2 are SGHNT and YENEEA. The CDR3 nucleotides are TGTGCCAGCAGCTCATGGGAGGCGGTCGGTGTTGGCTACACCTTC. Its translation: CASSSWEAVGVGYTF.

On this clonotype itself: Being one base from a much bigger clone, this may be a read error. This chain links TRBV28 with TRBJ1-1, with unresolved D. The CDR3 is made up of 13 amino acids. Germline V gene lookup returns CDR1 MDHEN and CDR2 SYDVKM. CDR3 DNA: TGTGCCTGCAGCCCTACAGCGAACACTGAAGCTTTCTTT. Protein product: CACSPTANTEAFF. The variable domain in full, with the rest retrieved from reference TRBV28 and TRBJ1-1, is DVKVTQSSRYLVKRTGEKVFLECVQDMDHENMFWYRQDPGLGLRLIYFSYDVKMKEKGDIPEGYSVSREKKERFSLILESASTNQTSMYLCACSPTANTEAFFGQGTRLTVV.

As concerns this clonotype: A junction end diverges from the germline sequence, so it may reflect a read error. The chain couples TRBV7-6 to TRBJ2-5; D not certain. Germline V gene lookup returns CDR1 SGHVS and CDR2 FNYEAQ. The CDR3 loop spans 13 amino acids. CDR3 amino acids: CVSSFSSWKTQYF. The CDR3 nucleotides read TGTGTCAGCAGCTTCAGCTCCTGGAAGACCCAGTACTTC.